These 14 T cell receptor beta chains originate from one sample sequenced in a study of CD8 T cells in Susac syndrome. cDNA came from about 0.46 to 1 ug RNA primed by random hexamers. From the immunoSEQ multiplex PCR reads, TCRdb called clonotypes with MiXCR, one entry per CDR3 protein. The sample shows 150,000 to 200,000 distinct CDR3 sequences, 92% of them seen only once. Source material: CD4+ T cells from PBMCs. These receptors were collected from a human donor in good health.

This clonotype is a singleton in its sample. This rearrangement joins TRBV6-2 or TRBV6-3 to TRBJ2-7; D perhaps matches TRBD2 (5 bases). Trimming left V 8 bases short and J 2 bases short, with 13 bases between. CDR3 length equals 13 residues. CDR1 is MNHEY and CDR2 is SVGEGT in the germline V gene. This CDR3 reads CASFRDPTYEQYF. The CDR3 DNA is TGTGCCAGCTTCCGGGATCCTACCTACGAGCAGTACTTC.

J is TRBJ1-2 and V is TRBV30; no reliable D call. Germline assignment: CDR1 GTSNPN and CDR2 SVGIG (reference sequence). The V end was cut by 2 bases, the J end by 0 bases, with 7 bases between. This CDR3 comprises 13 residues. CDR3 region: CAWSNKANYGYTF. CDR3 bases: TGTGCCTGGAGTAATAAAGCTAACTATGGCTACACCTTC.

The chain has TRBV4-1 and TRBJ2-5; 14 positions match TRBD2. V trimming: 0 bases; J trimming: 3 bases; junction bases outside the gene matches: 0. Germline CDR1 and CDR2: MGHRA and YSYEKL. The length of the CDR3 is 16 residues. CDR3 sequence reads: CASSQEGLAGEETQYF. CDR3 coding DNA: TGCGCCAGCAGCCAAGAGGGACTAGCGGGAGAAGAGACCCAGTACTTC.

The chain has TRBV6-1 and TRBJ2-1; 9 positions agree with TRBD2. The V gene's germline CDR1 is MNHNS and CDR2 SASEGT. V shed 4 bases, J shed 12 bases, and the junction held 19 bases outside the gene matches. The CDR3 contains 17 residues. The CDR3 reads CASSAPSMAGGIFVQFF. Written as DNA, the CDR3 is TGTGCCAGCAGTGCCCCTTCCATGGCGGGGGGGATTTTTGTGCAGTTCTTC.

Only one count was recorded for this clonotype. This chain connects TRBV21-1 to TRBJ1-5. TRBV21-1 is termed a pseudogene. The CDR3 has 14 amino acids. The CDR3 nucleotides are TGTGCCAGCAGCAGGCCCCTCTCGAGGCAGCCCCAGCATTTT. Residues: CASSRPLSRQPQHF.

The V and J genes are TRBV6-6 and TRBJ1-6; D is unresolved. V dropped 6 bases and J dropped 3 bases, with 9 bases sitting between them. The CDR3 is made up of 14 amino acids. Germline V gene sequence: CDR1 MNHNY, CDR2 SVGAGI (reference sequence). CDR3 DNA sequence: TGTGCCAGCAGCATGCAGAACTATAATTCACCCCTCCACTTT. It codes for CASSMQNYNSPLHF.

This clonotype has only a few counts. The V gene is TRBV5-1, the J gene TRBJ2-3, with D possibly being TRBD1 or TRBD2 (5 bases each). Trimming removed 4 bases at V and 0 bases at J, with 15 bases between. The germline V gene encodes CDR1 SGHRS and CDR2 YFSETQ. CDR3 length equals 16 residues. The CDR3 nucleotides are TGCGCCAGCAGCCCCGGGACGGATAAGAGCACAGATACGCAGTATTTT. This encodes CASSPGTDKSTDTQYF.

The chain is built from TRBV6-5 and TRBJ2-7, with 8 bases fitting TRBD1. With 2 bases clipped from V and 9 bases from J, the junction kept 6 bases outside the gene matches. The CDR3 is 13 amino acids. The germline V gene encodes CDR1 MNHEY and CDR2 SVGAGI. The CDR3 spells CASSYGTGGGQYF. CDR3 sequence (DNA): TGTGCCAGCAGTTACGGGACAGGAGGAGGGCAGTACTTC.

The V and J genes are TRBV28 and TRBJ1-1; TRBD1 might be the D (5 bases). CDR1 and CDR2 from the germline V gene are MDHEN and SYDVKM. With 5 bases removed from V and 0 bases from J, the gap between germline ends came to 10 bases. This CDR3 is built from 14 residues. CDR3: CASSDSSLNTEAFF. CDR3 DNA sequence: TGTGCCAGCAGTGACAGTTCCTTGAACACTGAAGCTTTCTTT.

This clonotype was recorded a few times. The V gene is TRBV13, the J gene TRBJ2-7; D gene uncertain. Germline loops: CDR1 PRHDT, CDR2 FYEKMQ (reference sequence). CDR3 size: 13 residues. Trimming stripped 3 bases from V and 2 bases from J, with 8 bases between. As DNA, the CDR3 is TGTGCCAGCAGCTTGGCCAGTACCTACGAGCAGTACTTC. This translates into CASSLASTYEQYF.

The sample holds one count of this clonotype. The rearrangement joins TRBV6-2 or TRBV6-3 to TRBJ1-1; D unclear. This CDR3 is built from 13 residues. Deletions cut 5 bases from V and 4 bases from J, with 11 bases between. Germline V gene lookup returns CDR1 MNHEY and CDR2 SVGEGT. The CDR3 DNA reads TGTGCCAGCAGTGCAGACCTCGGCACTGAAGCTTTCTTT. Protein product: CASSADLGTEAFF.

V and J are TRBV5-4 and TRBJ2-5; 8 positions match TRBD1. Germline values: CDR1 SGHNT, CDR2 YYREEE (reference sequence). This CDR3 spans 15 amino acids. Trimming cost V 2 bases and J 2 bases; bases outside gene matches: 5. CDR3 in DNA: TGTGCCAGCAGCTTCGACAGGGGATTACAAGAGACCCAGTACTTC. Translating gives CASSFDRGLQETQYF.

The rearrangement uses TRBV7-9 and TRBJ1-5; D uncertain. CDR1 and CDR2 from the germline V gene are SEHNR and FQNEAQ (reference sequence). V was pared by 5 bases and J by 2 bases, with 7 bases between. The CDR3 extends over 13 amino acids. CDR3 loop: CASSPEGNQPQHF. CDR3 nucleotides: TGTGCCAGCAGCCCCGAGGGCAATCAGCCCCAGCATTTT.

The chain carries TRBV7-9 and TRBJ2-5; 7 bases align to TRBD2. V lost 2 bases and J lost 1; bases outside the gene matches: 7. CDR1 and CDR2 (germline): SEHNR, FQNEAQ (reference sequence). CDR3 length equals 16 residues. The CDR3 DNA follows: TGTGCCAGCAGCTTATGGCGGGAGTGGTTCCAAGAGACCCAGTACTTC. This translates into CASSLWREWFQETQYF.